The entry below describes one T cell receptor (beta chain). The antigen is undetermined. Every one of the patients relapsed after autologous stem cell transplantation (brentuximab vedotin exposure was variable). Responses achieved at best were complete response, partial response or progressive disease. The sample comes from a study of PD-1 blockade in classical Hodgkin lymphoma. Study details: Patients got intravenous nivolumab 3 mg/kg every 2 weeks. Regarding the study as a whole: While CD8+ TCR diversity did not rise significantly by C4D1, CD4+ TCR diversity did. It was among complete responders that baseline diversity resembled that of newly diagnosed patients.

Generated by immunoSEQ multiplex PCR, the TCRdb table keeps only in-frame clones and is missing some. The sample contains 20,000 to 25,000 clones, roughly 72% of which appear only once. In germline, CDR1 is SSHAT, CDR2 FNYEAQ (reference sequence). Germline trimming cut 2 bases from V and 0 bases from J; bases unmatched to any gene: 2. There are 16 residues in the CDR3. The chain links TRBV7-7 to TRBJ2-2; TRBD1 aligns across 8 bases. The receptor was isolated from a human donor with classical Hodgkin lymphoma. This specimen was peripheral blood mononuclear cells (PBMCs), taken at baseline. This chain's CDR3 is CASSLTGGTNTGELFF. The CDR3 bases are TGTGCCAGCAGCTTAACAGGGGGGACGAACACCGGGGAGCTGTTTTTT.